This T cell receptor (beta chain) was found in a study of T cell repertoires and HLA-DP antigens. The V gene lost 6 bases and the J gene lost 1 base, with 9 bases spanning the gap. This CDR3 is 13 amino acids long. Germline V lookup: CDR1 SGHDT, CDR2 YYEEEE. Profiled with immunoSEQ multiplex PCR; TCRdb holds only in-frame clones, not every one. Found here are roughly 70,000 clones, roughly 75% of them singletons; the top ten hold roughly 1.6%. For this clone: The antigen remains undetermined.

The sample taken for sequencing was CD4+ T cells from PBMCs. The receptor was isolated from a man aged 55 to 70 in good health and CMV-seronegative. The chain links TRBV5-6 to TRBJ2-3; D uncertain. DNA of the CDR3: TGTGCCAGCACCCGAGACCGCACAGATACGCAGTATTTT. Protein sequence: CASTRDRTDTQYF.